One sample yielded the 17 T cell receptor beta chains listed below, sequenced in a study of blood T cells in healthy people across ages (dated by TCRdb to 2013 to 2016). The library was prepared using 5' RACE. The instrument given in TCRdb is Illumina HiSeq 2500. The second PCR ran for roughly 7 to 11 cycles and used a J-beta primer mix along with a sample-barcoded 5' primer. Through fastp at Q25 and MiXCR, TCRdb rebuilt clones from the public reads, retaining in-frame beta chains. One record per CDR3 amino acid sequence lists the most common genes and DNA. Here the sample has around 1,600,000 distinct CDR3 sequences; 35% to 45% occur a single time. About 4% of the sample is in the top ten clones. Sample: blood. These receptors all come from a woman younger than 35 in good health.

The gene calls are TRBV6-2 or TRBV6-3 and TRBJ2-7; possibly TRBD1 or TRBD2 for D (5 bases each). The germline V gene has CDR1 MNHEY and CDR2 SVGEGT. V was shortened by 10 bases and J by 2 bases, with 18 bases between the two germline ends. This CDR3 comprises 14 residues. CDR3 sequence reads: CATTGTWETYEQYF. As DNA, the CDR3 is TGTGCCACCACTGGGACCTGGGAGACCTACGAGCAGTACTTC.

The CDR3 DNA follows: TGTGCCAGTAGTATTGACGGGATGAACACTGAAGCTTTCTTT. Translating gives CASSIDGMNTEAFF. The genes are TRBV19 and TRBJ1-1, with unresolved D. Looked up from germline, CDR1 is LNHDA and CDR2 is SQIVND (reference sequence). Trimming left V 3 bases short and J 0 bases short, with 8 bases between. The CDR3 is 14 amino acids.

The J gene is TRBJ1-4, the V gene TRBV5-1, with D unresolved. The V end lost 3 bases, the J end lost 4 bases, and 10 bases lay between the germline ends. The germline CDR1 and CDR2 sequences are SGHRS and YFSETQ. The CDR3 covers 14 residues. This CDR3 reads CASSSGMLNEKLFF. The CDR3 DNA follows: TGCGCCAGCAGCTCGGGTATGCTTAATGAAAAACTGTTTTTT.

The rearrangement links TRBV20-1 to TRBJ1-1; D uncertain. Germline V CDR1 and CDR2: DFQATT, SNEGSKA (reference sequence). The CDR3 contains 12 residues. This CDR3 is CRAMVRNTEAFF. For the CDR3, the DNA is TGCAGGGCCATGGTTAGGAACACTGAAGCTTTCTTT.

The CDR3 nucleotides read TGTGCCAGCAGTTTAGTGTTTCCAACGGGTGGCTACACCTTC. This codes for CASSLVFPTGGYTF. The rearrangement joins TRBV12-3 or TRBV12-4 to TRBJ1-2; D is undetermined. The V gene lost 1 base and the J gene lost 7 bases, with 13 bases spanning the gap. This CDR3 spans 14 amino acids.

The V and J genes are TRBV28 and TRBJ1-5; no clear D gene. Trimming shortened V by 5 bases and J by 2 bases, and 10 bases separated the two germline ends. CDR1 and CDR2 from the germline V gene are MDHEN and SYDVKM. This CDR3 has 14 residues. The CDR3 protein is CASSKVRGNQPQHF. CDR3 DNA: TGTGCCAGCAGTAAGGTAAGGGGCAATCAGCCCCAGCATTTT.

The chain uses TRBV6-2 or TRBV6-3 and TRBJ2-1; TRBD2 agrees at 7 bases. Germline V gene lookup returns CDR1 MNHEY and CDR2 SVGEGT. The CDR3 is made up of 14 amino acids. J gave up 14 bases and V 5 bases, and 15 bases lay outside the gene matches. The CDR3 spells CASSKSASGSWEFF. CDR3 DNA: TGTGCCAGCAGTAAATCGGCTAGCGGAAGTTGGGAGTTCTTC.

The chain recombines TRBV9 with TRBJ2-7; no clear D. The J call is uncertain, as TRBJ2-5 better fits the DNA end. CDR1 SGDLS and CDR2 YYNGEE come from the germline V gene. CDR3 size: 13 residues. CDR3 coding DNA: TGTGCCAGCAGCGCCCGTTTGGGGGAGACCCAGTACTTC. It yields the protein CASSARLGETQYF.

The rearrangement joins TRBV12-3 or TRBV12-4 to TRBJ2-7; unclear D gene. This CDR3 is 13 amino acids long. V dropped 6 bases and J dropped 3 bases, with 12 bases sitting between them. CDR3 nucleotides: TGTGCCAGCAGCCAAAGATTGGGCTACGAGCAGTACTTC. This gives the protein CASSQRLGYEQYF.

The chain recombines TRBV29-1 with TRBJ1-1; 10 positions agree with TRBD1. With V trimmed by 7 bases and J by 1 base, 12 bases remained unmatched. CDR1 is SQVTM and CDR2 is ANQGSEA in the germline V gene. The CDR3 sequence is 16 residues long. CDR3 region: CSALGDRGRWNTEAFF. The DNA of the CDR3 is TGCAGCGCCCTGGGGGACAGGGGTCGCTGGAACACTGAAGCTTTCTTT.

J is TRBJ2-1 and V is TRBV5-4; 8 bases map to TRBD1. The trim removed 2 bases at V and 3 bases at J, leaving 10 bases unmatched. The CDR3 consists of 17 residues. Looked up from germline, CDR1 is SGHNT and CDR2 is YYREEE (reference sequence). CDR3 region: CASSFGGGQGGYNEQFF. The CDR3 nucleotides read TGTGCCAGCAGCTTTGGGGGCGGACAGGGTGGCTACAATGAGCAGTTCTTC. Looking up the rest from reference TRBV5-4 and TRBJ2-1 gives the full variable domain: ETGVTQSPTHLIKTRGQQVTLRCSSQSGHNTVSWYQQALGQGPQFIFQYYREEENGRGNFPPRFSGLQFPNYSSELNVNALELDDSALYLCASSFGGGQGGYNEQFFGPGTRLTVL.

The J gene is TRBJ1-2, the V gene TRBV7-9, with 7 bases aligning to TRBD1. J lost 1 base, V lost 5 bases, and 10 bases had no gene match. CDR1 is SEHNR, CDR2 FQNEAQ, per germline (reference sequence). The CDR3 extends over 16 amino acids. The CDR3 loop is CASSISGTAFNYGYTF. CDR3 DNA sequence: TGTGCCAGCAGCATCAGCGGGACAGCCTTTAACTATGGCTACACCTTC.

This clonotype was picked up a small number of times. This rearrangement joins TRBV7-9 to TRBJ1-1; no clear D. Trimming took off 3 bases at V and 0 bases at J, with 11 bases between the two ends. Germline V gene sequence: CDR1 SEHNR, CDR2 FQNEAQ (reference sequence). CDR3 length: 15 residues. CDR3: CASSLEGILNTEAFF. The CDR3 DNA sequence: TGTGCCAGCAGCTTGGAGGGCATATTGAACACTGAAGCTTTCTTT.

V usage is TRBV4-2 and J usage is TRBJ2-1, with no clear D. V was trimmed by 1 base and J by 4 bases, leaving 8 bases between them. This CDR3 is 14 amino acids long. Germline CDR1 LGHNA, CDR2 YNFKEQ. The CDR3, as DNA: TGTGCCAGCAGCCAAGTAACAGCATACAATGAGCAGTTCTTC. Its translation is CASSQVTAYNEQFF.

About this clonotype itself: The junction differs from germline at one of its ends, possibly a read error. This sequence joins TRBV13 and TRBJ1-2; D is unclear. This CDR3 spans 13 amino acids. Germline V gene sequence: CDR1 PRHDT, CDR2 FYEKMQ (reference sequence). The DNA for the CDR3 is TGTGCCAGCACAGCGGTGGTAGACTATGGCTTCACCTTC. This translates into CASTAVVDYGFTF.

The chain joins TRBV7-9 to TRBJ2-3; 11 bases align to TRBD2. The V gene end was trimmed by 2 bases and the J gene end by 4 bases; junction bases not matched to a gene: 5. The CDR3 length is 16 residues. Germline CDR1 SEHNR, CDR2 FQNEAQ (reference sequence). The CDR3 reads CASSLHLAGGPDTQYF. The DNA of the CDR3 is TGTGCCAGCAGCTTACACCTAGCGGGGGGACCAGATACGCAGTATTTT.

The chain links TRBV20-1 to TRBJ2-2; D may be TRBD2 (6 bases). CDR1 is DFQATT and CDR2 is SNEGSKA in the germline V gene (reference sequence). The CDR3 extends over 15 amino acids. V gave up 6 bases and J gave up 2 bases, with 16 bases separating them. This chain's CDR3 is CSAGRASDNTGELFF. In DNA, the CDR3 is TGCAGTGCCGGCCGGGCTAGCGATAACACCGGGGAGCTGTTTTTT.